The next 20 T cell receptor beta chains were all read from a single sample in a study of post-analysis software for immune sequencing data. Study observations and caveats: When patients were compared with controls, 4 or 5 TRBV segments were more frequent, TRBV5-6, TRBV5-1 and TRBV20-1 among them.

These TCRs are of unknown antigen specificity. Sequencing libraries made from TCR beta cDNA carried unique molecular identifiers. TCRdb re-called the PCR reads with MiXCR, one entry per CDR3 protein. The sample lists fewer than 850,000 distinct CDR3 sequences; around 42% were seen once. The sequencing sample was made of blood. Receptors originate from a girl aged 5 to 17 with multiple sclerosis.

This chain connects TRBV12-3 or TRBV12-4 to TRBJ2-7; the D gene is possibly TRBD2 (6 bases). V was pared by 7 bases and J by 0 bases, with 22 bases between. CDR3 size: 17 residues. For the CDR3, the DNA is TGTGCCAGCAAGCCGGGGACTCTTACTCCCAGCTCCTACGAGCAGTACTTC. Translated, it gives CASKPGTLTPSSYEQYF.

The J gene is TRBJ2-1, the V gene TRBV28; TRBD1 or TRBD2 may be the D gene (5 bases each). V lost 3 bases and J lost 1, with 13 bases in between. Germline V gene lookup returns CDR1 MDHEN and CDR2 SYDVKM. This CDR3 has 16 residues. The CDR3 DNA reads TGTGCCAGCAGTTTGGGACCCATGTTGTCCTACAATGAGCAGTTCTTC. Translated: CASSLGPMLSYNEQFF.

The V and J genes are TRBV29-1 and TRBJ2-4; a weak D match, TRBD2 (5 bases). The J call is in doubt because the DNA end fits TRBJ2-7 better. Germline CDR1 reads SQVTM; CDR2 reads ANQGSEA. CDR3 length equals 12 residues. CDR3 region: CSVVAGDYEQYF. The CDR3 coding sequence is TGCAGCGTTGTTGCGGGCGACTACGAGCAGTACTTC.

The V call is TRBV14, the J call TRBJ2-1; 9 bases map to TRBD2. Germline lookup yields CDR1 SGHDN and CDR2 FVKESK. The CDR3 runs 20 residues. Germline trimming cut 0 bases from V and 2 bases from J; bases unmatched to any gene: 14. The CDR3 nucleotides are TGTGCCAGCAGCCAAGAAAATTGGAGAGGCGGGAGGGGGACCTACAATGAGCAGTTCTTC. This codes for CASSQENWRGGRGTYNEQFF.

The rearrangement uses TRBV15 and TRBJ2-7; 13 bases line up with TRBD2. V dropped 2 bases and J dropped 7; count of bases not matched to a gene: 8. This CDR3 has 16 amino acids. Per the germline V gene, CDR1 is LNHNV and CDR2 is YYDKDF (reference sequence). CDR3 nucleotides: TGTGCCACCAGCAGAAAGGGACTAGCGGGAATGAATGAGCAGTACTTC. Protein: CATSRKGLAGMNEQYF.

This clonotype has more than one count but fewer than ten. This chain links TRBV20-1 with TRBJ2-1; TRBD2 matches at 11 bases. Germline V gene sequence: CDR1 DFQATT, CDR2 SNEGSKA (reference sequence). The V and J ends lost 1 base and 3 bases, in that order; junction bases with no gene match: 2. The CDR3 runs 15 residues. CDR3 sequence reads: CSARGGLAVYNEQFF. In nucleotides, the CDR3 is TGCAGTGCTAGAGGGGGACTAGCGGTCTACAATGAGCAGTTCTTC.

This sequence joins TRBV27 and TRBJ2-1, with 7 bases aligning to TRBD2. The CDR3 has 16 residues. V lost 5 bases and J lost 4; bases outside the gene matches: 11. CDR1 and CDR2 (germline): MNHEY, SMNVEV (reference sequence). The CDR3 sequence is CASSPWASGAYNEQFF. The DNA for the CDR3 is TGTGCCAGCAGTCCTTGGGCTAGCGGAGCGTACAATGAGCAGTTCTTC.

This clonotype was counted only a few times. This chain links TRBV29-1 with TRBJ2-5; no clear D gene. The germline V and J ends were trimmed by 7 bases and 0 bases, with 15 bases remaining between them. CDR3 size: 14 residues. Looked up from germline, CDR1 is SQVTM and CDR2 is ANQGSEA. The CDR3 nucleotides are TGCAGCGCCCCACTTTTTAGAGACCAAGAGACCCAGTACTTC. Protein: CSAPLFRDQETQYF.

This clonotype was picked up one time. The chain is built from TRBV7-9 and TRBJ1-6; D unresolved. The V end was cut by 5 bases, the J end by 4 bases, with 9 bases between. Per germline, CDR1 SEHNR and CDR2 FQNEAQ (reference sequence). The CDR3 covers 14 residues. The CDR3: CASSLQDYNSPLHF. As DNA, the CDR3 is TGTGCCAGCAGCCTCCAGGATTATAATTCACCCCTCCACTTT.

This clonotype was found once. The chain couples TRBV5-1 to TRBJ2-1; 7 bases are a match to TRBD1. Germline V CDR1 and CDR2: SGHRS, YFSETQ. J lost 7 bases, V lost 4 bases, and 8 bases had no gene match. The CDR3 totals 14 residues. The CDR3 DNA sequence: TGCGCCAGCAGCCCCCGACAGGGAACGAATGAGCAGTTCTTC. It encodes CASSPRQGTNEQFF.

The V and J genes are TRBV5-1 and TRBJ2-3, with D hard to call. Trimming stripped 0 bases from V and 4 bases from J, with 9 bases between. Germline loops: CDR1 SGHRS, CDR2 YFSETQ. This CDR3 spans 14 amino acids. The CDR3 DNA reads TGCGCCAGCAGCTTGGCCCTCCCGGCAGATACGCAGTATTTT. Protein: CASSLALPADTQYF. Filled out from reference TRBV5-1 and TRBJ2-3, the complete variable domain reads KAGVTQTPRYLIKTRGQQVTLSCSPISGHRSVSWYQQTPGQGLQFLFEYFSETQRNKGNFPGRFSGRQFSNSRSEMNVSTLELGDSALYLCASSLALPADTQYFGPGTRLTVL.

A note on this clonotype: A clone one base away is much larger, so this may be a read error. V and J are TRBV6-6 and TRBJ2-7; 7 bases agree with TRBD2. Germline V gene lookup returns CDR1 MNHNY and CDR2 SVGAGI (reference sequence). CDR3 length: 14 residues. Germline trimming cut 6 bases from V and 7 bases from J; bases unmatched to any gene: 12. CDR3 sequence: CASRGEGKHNEQYF. CDR3 in DNA: TGTGCCAGCAGGGGGGAGGGGAAACACAATGAGCAGTACTTC.

In DNA form, the CDR3 reads TGTGCCTGGAGCTCCGGGGATTCCTACGAGCAGTACTTC. This encodes CAWSSGDSYEQYF. The chain employs TRBV30 and TRBJ2-7; TRBD2 is a possible D gene (5 bases). The CDR3 has 13 residues. V lost 3 bases and J lost 1, with 10 bases in between. In germline, CDR1 is GTSNPN, CDR2 SVGIG (reference sequence).

The chain combines TRBV20-1 with TRBJ2-7; the match to TRBD2 covers 9 bases. Germline V gene sequence: CDR1 DFQATT, CDR2 SNEGSKA (reference sequence). V dropped 6 bases and J dropped 1; count of bases not matched to a gene: 16. CDR3 length: 17 amino acids. Here the CDR3 DNA reads TGCAGTGCCGTAGCCGCCTTAGCGGGAGTTTTGTCCTACGAGCAGTACTTC. It codes for CSAVAALAGVLSYEQYF.

This clonotype was seen a handful of times. V and J are TRBV10-3 and TRBJ2-3; TRBD2 agrees at 11 bases. CDR1 and CDR2 (germline): ENHRY, SYGVKD. The CDR3 has 19 residues. The J segment lost 3 bases and the V segment lost 4 bases, leaving 15 bases of the junction unmatched. CDR3 nucleotide sequence: TGTGCCATCAGTGGATCACTAGCGGGAGTAGACCTTGAGACAGATACGCAGTATTTT. It codes for CAISGSLAGVDLETDTQYF.

V usage is TRBV20-1 and J usage is TRBJ1-1; no clear D. Germline V gene lookup returns CDR1 DFQATT and CDR2 SNEGSKA (reference sequence). V was trimmed by 4 bases and J by 7 bases, leaving 10 bases between them. The CDR3 spans 11 residues. The CDR3 DNA sequence: TGCAGTGCTACCTCCGGGATTGAAGCTTTCTTT. Translating gives CSATSGIEAFF.

Concerning this clonotype: One end of the junction varies from germline; a read error may be responsible. The chain joins TRBV2 to TRBJ2-6; TRBD2 matches at 13 bases. The CDR3 runs to 19 residues. CDR1 is SNHLY, CDR2 FYNNEI, per germline. CDR3 region: CAGSDWGLAGPSGANVLTF. DNA for the CDR3: TGTGCCGGCAGTGATTGGGGACTAGCGGGACCTTCTGGGGCCAACGTCCTGACTTTC. Complete variable domain (other parts from reference TRBV2 and TRBJ2-6): EPEVTQTPSHQVTQMGQEVILRCVPISNHLYFYWYRQILGQKVEFLVSFYNNEISEKSEIFDDQFSVERPDGSNFTLKIRSTKLEDSAMYFCAGSDWGLAGPSGANVLTFGAGSRLTVL.

The sample holds a few counts of this clonotype. The V gene is TRBV28, the J gene TRBJ2-5; possible D gene TRBD2, 7 bases. Trimming pared 2 bases from V and 11 bases from J, leaving 27 bases between. From germline, CDR1 is MDHEN and CDR2 SYDVKM. This CDR3 has 17 residues. CDR3 sequence (DNA): TGTGCCAGCAGTTTAGGTCCGGGGGGCGCTTCCATTTCGGAGCAGTACTTC. Its translation: CASSLGPGGASISEQYF.

The rearrangement links TRBV7-8 to TRBJ2-7; D remains ambiguous. The CDR3 consists of 14 residues. Between the trimmed V and J ends, which lost 3 bases and 0 bases, there was a span of 9 bases. Per the germline V gene, CDR1 is SGHVS and CDR2 is FQNEAQ. The CDR3 sequence is CASSLYSFSYEQYF. DNA for the CDR3: TGTGCCAGCAGCTTGTACAGTTTCTCCTACGAGCAGTACTTC.

CDR3 in amino acids: CASSHPAEGESYNEQFF. Written as DNA, the CDR3 is TGCGCCAGCAGCCACCCGGCGGAAGGTGAATCCTACAATGAGCAGTTCTTC. The V gene is TRBV4-1, the J gene TRBJ2-1; D not resolved. With 3 bases removed from V and 1 base from J, the gap between germline ends came to 16 bases. The germline V gene encodes CDR1 MGHRA and CDR2 YSYEKL. The CDR3 covers 17 residues.